This T cell receptor (beta chain) was captured in a study of cytomegalovirus exposure and HLA in healthy donors. Germline CDR1 and CDR2: SGHTS and YDEGEE. There are 15 residues in the CDR3. The V gene end was trimmed by 5 bases and the J gene end by 6 bases; junction bases not matched to a gene: 11. The count of this clone is one. Its antigen is undetermined. TCRdb's table, derived via immunoSEQ multiplex PCR, lists solely in-frame clones and lacks some. The data contain about 68,000 clones, around 90% of them seen just once; the ten biggest clones take up approximately 3.4%. Points from the study as a whole: Within the 100 to 150 validation repertoires, first-cohort TCR clusters tended to co-occur, according to a later analysis.

This receptor was taken from a man younger than 35 in good health and CMV-seronegative. The sequenced material came from PBMCs. The rearrangement joins TRBV5-8 to TRBJ2-3, with TRBD2 identical over 8 bases. CDR3 DNA: TGTGCCAGCAGGTTCACGGGACTAGTTCGTGATACGCAGTATTTT. Protein sequence: CASRFTGLVRDTQYF.